These 20 T cell receptor beta chains came from one sample sequenced in a study of identical twins. TCRdb reprocessed the 5' RACE reads via MiXCR and lists one record per CDR3 protein. The table has 1.5 million to 2 million distinct CDR3 sequences, around a third seen once. Sequencing was carried out using cord blood. Receptors originate from a newborn girl in good health.

The genes are TRBV28 and TRBJ2-3; the match to TRBD2 covers 7 bases. V shed 3 bases and J 2 bases; nucleotides not matched to a gene: 8. The CDR3 spans 16 residues. From germline, CDR1 is MDHEN and CDR2 SYDVKM. The CDR3 bases are TGTGCCAGCAGTTTTTTGGGAGGGAGGTTCACAGATACGCAGTATTTT. Amino acids: CASSFLGGRFTDTQYF. The whole variable domain, remainder taken from reference TRBV28 and TRBJ2-3, is DVKVTQSSRYLVKRTGEKVFLECVQDMDHENMFWYRQDPGLGLRLIYFSYDVKMKEKGDIPEGYSVSREKKERFSLILESASTNQTSMYLCASSFLGGRFTDTQYFGPGTRLTVL.

In its sample, this clonotype was seen a few times. The chain has TRBV12-3 or TRBV12-4 and TRBJ2-6; unclear D gene. V dropped 5 bases and J dropped 6 bases, with 14 bases sitting between them. The CDR3 is made up of 15 amino acids. The CDR3 coding sequence is TGTGCCAGCAGTCCTCTGCAGGCGAAGGCCAACGTCCTGACTTTC. Its protein is CASSPLQAKANVLTF.

The V call is TRBV20-1, the J call TRBJ2-4; the D gene could be TRBD1 or TRBD2 (5 bases each). The CDR3 runs to 14 residues. Germline V gene lookup returns CDR1 DFQATT and CDR2 SNEGSKA (reference sequence). V dropped 2 bases and J dropped 7 bases, with 15 bases sitting between them. The CDR3 DNA sequence: TGCAGTGCTAGATCCGGGGCCTGGACGAACATTCAGTACTTC. Its translation is CSARSGAWTNIQYF.

This clonotype has more than one count but fewer than ten. The V gene is TRBV18, the J gene TRBJ1-5; D not certain. V was pared by 2 bases and J by 5 bases, with 7 bases between. Germline assignment: CDR1 KGHSH and CDR2 LQKENI. The CDR3 is made up of 13 amino acids. CDR3 protein: CASSPVTDQPQHF. The CDR3 DNA sequence: TGTGCCAGCTCACCAGTTACGGATCAGCCCCAGCATTTT.

This clonotype was seen only a few times. Here the CDR3 DNA reads TGTGCCAGCAGTGCCTACCCAGGGAGCTCCTACAATGAGCAGTTCTTC. Translating it yields CASSAYPGSSYNEQFF. The V call is TRBV27, the J call TRBJ2-1; D tentatively fits TRBD1 or TRBD2 (5 bases each). CDR3 length: 16 residues. V was cut by 5 bases and J by 0 bases, with 14 bases left in between. Germline V gene sequence: CDR1 MNHEY, CDR2 SMNVEV (reference sequence).

This clonotype has only a few counts. The chain employs TRBV24-1 and TRBJ2-2; 7 bases agree with TRBD1. V lost 6 bases to trimming and J lost 5 bases; unmatched junction nucleotides: 5. Germline CDR1 KGHDR, CDR2 SFDVKD. This CDR3 spans 14 amino acids. The CDR3 nucleotides are TGTGCCACCAGTATAACAGGGGTTACCGGGGAGCTGTTTTTT. As protein: CATSITGVTGELFF.

The J gene is TRBJ2-3, the V gene TRBV20-1, with 7 bases fitting TRBD2. Looked up from germline, CDR1 is DFQATT and CDR2 is SNEGSKA (reference sequence). V was clipped by 3 bases and J by 0 bases; unmatched bases: 3. The CDR3 is made up of 14 amino acids. CDR3 DNA: TGCAGTGCTAGGTCTAGCGGTAGCACAGATACGCAGTATTTT. Translation gives CSARSSGSTDTQYF.

This clonotype came up a few times. The genes are TRBV6-6 and TRBJ1-2; weak D call: TRBD1 (5 bases). In germline, CDR1 is MNHNY, CDR2 SVGAGI (reference sequence). The CDR3 covers 16 residues. V was clipped by 2 bases and J by 0 bases, with 13 bases between them. Here the CDR3 reads CASSYNAGSSNYGYTF. The CDR3, as DNA: TGTGCCAGCAGTTACAACGCAGGGAGCTCTAACTATGGCTACACCTTC.

The chain joins TRBV18 to TRBJ1-1; a weak D match, TRBD1 (6 bases). Germline CDR1 and CDR2: KGHSH and LQKENI. With 8 bases removed from V and 3 bases from J, the gap between germline ends came to 13 bases. The CDR3 runs 13 residues. CDR3 loop: CASTGTRDTEAFF. In DNA form, the CDR3 reads TGTGCCAGCACCGGGACAAGAGACACTGAAGCTTTCTTT.

Points on this clonotype: Its ends do not fully match the called genes, so a read error is possible. V usage is TRBV5-1 and J usage is TRBJ2-7; TRBD1 matches 8 bases. This CDR3 spans 14 amino acids. Germline V gives CDR1 SGHRS, CDR2 YFSETQ. The CDR3 nucleotides are TGCGCCGGCAGAGGACAGGGACCTCCCTACGAGCAGTACTTC. Its translation is CAGRGQGPPYEQYF.

The chain couples TRBV12-3 or TRBV12-4 to TRBJ2-3; 12 nucleotides agree with TRBD2. The CDR3 extends over 15 amino acids. V lost 6 bases, J lost 7 bases, and 8 bases stayed unmatched. CDR3 sequence: CASRSGTSGSHTQYF. The CDR3 nucleotides read TGTGCCAGCAGGTCCGGGACTAGCGGGTCTCATACGCAGTATTTT.

As to this clonotype: Compared with germline, one end of the junction differs, possibly owing to a read error. This chain connects TRBV4-1 to TRBJ1-6, with D tentatively TRBD1 (5 bases). Germline CDR1 is MGHRA and CDR2 is YSYEKL. The CDR3 is made up of 15 amino acids. CDR3 coding DNA: TGCGCCAGCAGCCACAGGGAAGCCTATAATTCACCCCCCCACTTT. Translated: CASSHREAYNSPPHF.

The gene calls are TRBV7-2 and TRBJ2-1; TRBD2 aligns across 10 bases. From germline, CDR1 is SGHTA and CDR2 FQGNSA. V shed 3 bases, J shed 4 bases, and the junction held 9 bases outside the gene matches. The CDR3 is made up of 17 amino acids. The DNA for the CDR3 is TGTGCCAGCAGCTTCGCAACGGGACTAGCGCGTTACAATGAGCAGTTCTTC. This translates into CASSFATGLARYNEQFF.

This clonotype was seen more than once but under ten times. The chain combines TRBV13 with TRBJ2-4; D not certain. Germline loops: CDR1 PRHDT, CDR2 FYEKMQ (reference sequence). The CDR3 extends over 15 amino acids. With 1 base removed from V and 2 bases from J, the gap between germline ends came to 9 bases. CDR3 region: CASSLETHSKNIQYF. The CDR3 coding sequence is TGTGCCAGCAGCTTAGAGACACATTCCAAAAACATTCAGTACTTC.

The chain couples TRBV2 to TRBJ1-1; 9 nucleotides agree with TRBD1. After removal of 6 bases from V and 6 bases from J, the junction contained 2 bases not matched to a gene. There are 12 residues in the CDR3. Looked up from germline, CDR1 is SNHLY and CDR2 is FYNNEI. The CDR3 here is CASRDRGAEAFF. Written as DNA, the CDR3 is TGTGCCAGCAGGGACAGGGGTGCTGAAGCTTTCTTT.

The CDR3 DNA reads as TGTGCCAGCAGTCGCATCCAGGGAGGAGAGACCCAGTACTTC. This sequence encodes CASSRIQGGETQYF. The V call is TRBV27, the J call TRBJ2-5; D possibly corresponds to TRBD2 (6 bases). V was clipped by 5 bases and J by 4 bases, with 14 bases between them. The CDR3 extends over 14 amino acids. Germline CDR1 MNHEY, CDR2 SMNVEV (reference sequence).

CDR3 bases: TGTGCCACCAGCAGGGATCGCAGGGGCCTCTATGGCTACACCTTC. It encodes CATSRDRRGLYGYTF. The chain is built from TRBV15 and TRBJ1-2; maybe TRBD1 (6 bases). Between the trimmed V and J ends, which lost 3 bases and 4 bases, there was a span of 15 bases. This CDR3 comprises 15 residues. The germline V gene has CDR1 LNHNV and CDR2 YYDKDF (reference sequence).

This chain connects TRBV7-9 to TRBJ1-4; unclear D gene. The V gene lost 2 bases and the J gene lost 7 bases, with 8 bases spanning the gap. The CDR3 spans 13 residues. Germline-derived CDR1 and CDR2 are SEHNR and FQNEAQ (reference sequence). The CDR3 sequence is CASSLQRREKLFF. CDR3 DNA sequence: TGTGCCAGCAGCTTACAGAGACGTGAAAAACTGTTTTTT.

The sample holds a few counts of this clonotype. The chain uses TRBV2 and TRBJ2-5, with D perhaps assigned TRBD1 or TRBD2 (5 bases each). V was pared by 0 bases and J by 2 bases, with 16 bases between. This CDR3 spans 17 amino acids. The germline gives CDR1 SNHLY, CDR2 FYNNEI. CDR3 in DNA: TGTGCCAGCAGTGAAGCGCACGGGGCTTCGGTTCAAGAGACCCAGTACTTC. It translates to CASSEAHGASVQETQYF.

This clonotype has more than one count but fewer than ten. The chain links TRBV5-1 to TRBJ1-2; D gene ambiguous. Germline CDR1 is SGHRS and CDR2 is YFSETQ. Trimming shortened V by 0 bases and J by 5 bases, and 11 bases separated the two germline ends. The CDR3 extends over 14 amino acids. The CDR3 bases are TGCGCCAGCAGCTTGGTAGGACTGACTTATGGCTACACCTTC. It encodes CASSLVGLTYGYTF.